The 28 T cell receptor beta chains given below trace back to one sample, sequenced in a study of shared clonotypes between healthy human individuals. Data came from immunoSEQ multiplex PCR; TCRdb stores just in-frame clones and leaves some out. The sample carries over 950,000 clones, roughly 80% recorded once. The sequenced sample consisted of memory CD4+ T cells from PBMCs. The subset denotes: CD45RA-negative fraction. The receptor set was obtained from a man between 18 and 35 years old in good health. Some clones in this sample may be carry-over from other donors' samples.

This chain uses TRBV29-1 with TRBJ2-4; 7 nucleotides agree with TRBD2. Germline V gene lookup returns CDR1 SQVTM and CDR2 ANQGSEA. The CDR3 consists of 13 residues. After removal of 6 bases from V and 6 bases from J, the junction contained 8 bases not matched to a gene. CDR3: CSVGPGGGNIQYF. The CDR3 DNA reads TGCAGCGTAGGCCCGGGGGGAGGAAACATTCAGTACTTC.

As to this clone: Other DNA sequences within the sample encode an identical CDR3. The chain recombines TRBV6-4 with TRBJ2-1; D remains unclear. The CDR3 runs to 15 residues. V lost 5 bases to trimming and J lost 2 bases, with 13 bases between them. CDR1 and CDR2 (germline): MRHNA, SNTAGT. CDR3 sequence reads: CASSSRDGTYNEQFF. The CDR3 nucleotides are TGTGCCAGCAGTTCCCGAGATGGCACCTACAATGAGCAGTTCTTC.

This clone was counted once. This CDR3 is CASRPGVSGNQPQHF. DNA of the CDR3: TGTGCCAGCAGACCTGGCGTCAGCGGCAATCAGCCCCAGCATTTT. This rearrangement joins TRBV28 to TRBJ1-5, with D uncertain. Germline CDR1 MDHEN, CDR2 SYDVKM. The V and J ends lost 6 bases and 2 bases respectively, with 14 bases between them. There are 15 residues in the CDR3.

This clone was observed a few times. The chain carries TRBV28 and TRBJ2-4, with D possibly being TRBD1 or TRBD2 (5 bases each). This CDR3 spans 16 amino acids. Germline V gives CDR1 MDHEN, CDR2 SYDVKM. The V end was cut by 4 bases, the J end by 0 bases, with 13 bases between. CDR3 in amino acids: CASSSLGVLAKNIQYF. The DNA for the CDR3 is TGTGCCAGCAGTTCATTGGGGGTCTTAGCCAAAAACATTCAGTACTTC.

The chain recombines TRBV7-9 with TRBJ2-7, with D maybe TRBD2 (6 bases). This CDR3 contains 18 residues. Trimming removed 0 bases from V and 3 bases from J, with 21 bases in between. Germline CDR1 SEHNR, CDR2 FQNEAQ (reference sequence). CDR3 in amino acids: CASSLAWQGGDPDYEQYF. In DNA form, the CDR3 reads TGTGCCAGCAGCTTAGCGTGGCAGGGCGGGGACCCTGACTACGAGCAGTACTTC.

J is TRBJ2-5 and V is TRBV10-3, with TRBD2 matching 10 bases. J was trimmed by 7 bases and V by 6 bases; bases with no gene match: 8. The CDR3 consists of 14 residues. The germline CDR1 and CDR2 sequences are ENHRY and SYGVKD. CDR3 sequence: CAISGLAVAGTQYF. The CDR3 DNA sequence: TGTGCCATCAGCGGACTAGCGGTCGCGGGGACCCAGTACTTC.

The rearrangement uses TRBV21-1 and TRBJ2-7. TRBV21-1 is a known pseudogene. The CDR3 extends over 15 amino acids. CDR3 DNA: TGTGCCAGCCGATGGGGGCGGGGTCAAGGATACGAGCAGTACTTC. Its protein is CASRWGRGQGYEQYF.

The J gene is TRBJ1-2, the V gene TRBV19; D ambiguous. Looked up from germline, CDR1 is LNHDA and CDR2 is SQIVND (reference sequence). This CDR3 region has 14 residues. The V and J ends lost 3 bases and 2 bases respectively, with 10 bases between them. Written as DNA, the CDR3 is TGTGCCAGTAGTATCGGGTCAGACAACTATGGCTACACCTTC. Protein sequence: CASSIGSDNYGYTF.

The V gene is TRBV9, the J gene TRBJ2-5, with 9 bases matching TRBD1. V trimming: 4 bases; J trimming: 4 bases; junction bases outside the gene matches: 8. This CDR3 is built from 15 residues. CDR1 SGDLS and CDR2 YYNGEE come from the germline V gene. The CDR3 here is CASSPPGTGRETQYF. CDR3 DNA: TGTGCCAGCAGCCCCCCCGGGACAGGGCGAGAGACCCAGTACTTC. The full variable domain, completed using reference TRBV9 and TRBJ2-5, is DSGVTQTPKHLITATGQRVTLRCSPRSGDLSVYWYQQSLDQGLQFLIQYYNGEERAKGNILERFSAQQFPDLHSELNLSSLELGDSALYFCASSPPGTGRETQYFGPGTRLLVL.

This chain links TRBV10-3 with TRBJ1-2, with D hard to call. Germline V gives CDR1 ENHRY, CDR2 SYGVKD. Trimming stripped 6 bases from V and 2 bases from J, with 10 bases between. The CDR3 is 13 residues long. The CDR3 sequence is CAISRRENYGYTF. DNA for the CDR3: TGTGCCATCAGCAGGCGGGAGAACTATGGCTACACCTTC.

V gene TRBV4-3 combines with J gene TRBJ2-3; the D gene is possibly TRBD2 (5 bases). This CDR3 is 14 amino acids long. Germline CDR1 is LGHNA and CDR2 is YSLEER. V gave up 0 bases and J gave up 8 bases, with 12 bases separating them. The CDR3: CASSQETGDATQYF. In nucleotides, the CDR3 is TGCGCCAGCAGCCAAGAGACCGGGGATGCTACGCAGTATTTT.

This clone was counted between two and nine times. The rearrangement uses TRBV27 and TRBJ2-2; D is ambiguous. Germline-derived CDR1 and CDR2 are MNHEY and SMNVEV (reference sequence). V gave up 11 bases and J gave up 5 bases, with 12 bases separating them. This CDR3 has 12 amino acids. CDR3: CAFSPRTGELFF. The CDR3 region has the DNA TGTGCCTTCTCGCCCAGAACCGGGGAGCTGTTTTTT.

About this clone: The same CDR3 arises from other DNA sequences in this sample as well. The DNA of the CDR3 is TGTGCCAGCAGTAGTAGACAGAACACTGAAGCTTTCTTT. Translated, it gives CASSSRQNTEAFF. This sequence joins TRBV27 and TRBJ1-1, with unresolved D. This CDR3 region has 13 residues. The germline V gene encodes CDR1 MNHEY and CDR2 SMNVEV (reference sequence). The ends were cut back, 5 bases at V and 1 base at J, with 8 bases in the middle.

This clone was detected once. The chain carries TRBV14 and TRBJ1-2, with 10 bases identical to TRBD1. Germline V gives CDR1 SGHDN, CDR2 FVKESK. The CDR3 sequence is 16 residues long. With V trimmed by 5 bases and J by 3 bases, 9 bases remained unmatched. CDR3 nucleotides: TGTGCCAGCAGCAAGCGACAGGGGGCCTCCGACTATGGCTACACCTTC. This translates into CASSKRQGASDYGYTF. Full variable domain (missing parts from reference TRBV14 and TRBJ1-2): EAGVTQFPSHSVIEKGQTVTLRCDPISGHDNLYWYRRVMGKEIKFLLHFVKESKQDESGMPNNRFLAERTGGTYSTLKVQPAELEDSGVYFCASSKRQGASDYGYTFGSGTRLTVV.

This clone has more than one count but fewer than ten. This chain links TRBV5-1 with TRBJ1-1; D is perhaps TRBD1 (6 bases). This CDR3 spans 12 amino acids. V lost 4 bases, J lost 11 bases, and 15 bases lay in between. The germline V gene has CDR1 SGHRS and CDR2 YFSETQ. CDR3 protein: CASSAEQGVAFF. For the CDR3, the DNA is TGCGCCAGCAGCGCCGAACAGGGAGTGGCTTTCTTT.

The chain employs TRBV14 and TRBJ2-5; perhaps TRBD1 as D (5 bases). Germline CDR1 reads SGHDN; CDR2 reads FVKESK. V was clipped by 5 bases and J by 4 bases, with 17 bases between them. This CDR3 is 15 amino acids long. The CDR3 region has the DNA TGTGCCAGCAGCGAAGGTTCGTGGACATTAGAGACCCAGTACTTC. The encoded protein is CASSEGSWTLETQYF. The full variable domain, with the rest looked up from reference TRBV14 and TRBJ2-5, is EAGVTQFPSHSVIEKGQTVTLRCDPISGHDNLYWYRRVMGKEIKFLLHFVKESKQDESGMPNNRFLAERTGGTYSTLKVQPAELEDSGVYFCASSEGSWTLETQYFGPGTRLLVL.

The chain couples TRBV28 to TRBJ2-6; 7 bases fit TRBD1. V was pared by 6 bases and J by 0 bases, with 2 bases of the junction left unmatched. Germline V lookup: CDR1 MDHEN, CDR2 SYDVKM. The CDR3 has 15 residues. The CDR3 sequence is CASSGDSSGANVLTF. The CDR3 DNA reads as TGTGCCAGCAGCGGGGACAGCTCTGGGGCCAACGTCCTGACTTTC. The whole variable domain, filled in from reference TRBV28 and TRBJ2-6, reads DVKVTQSSRYLVKRTGEKVFLECVQDMDHENMFWYRQDPGLGLRLIYFSYDVKMKEKGDIPEGYSVSREKKERFSLILESASTNQTSMYLCASSGDSSGANVLTFGAGSRLTVL.

The chain links TRBV7-9 to TRBJ2-3; 11 bases line up with TRBD2. Germline CDR1 is SEHNR and CDR2 is FQNEAQ (reference sequence). The CDR3 is 18 residues long. J gave up 11 bases and V 5 bases, and 21 bases lay outside the gene matches. Here the CDR3 reads CASSQGLAGGPRNLRQYF. CDR3 sequence (DNA): TGTGCCAGCAGCCAAGGGCTAGCGGGAGGCCCAAGGAACCTCAGGCAGTATTTT.

The rearrangement joins TRBV28 to TRBJ1-2, with D tentatively TRBD1 (5 bases). This CDR3 region has 14 residues. CDR1 and CDR2 from the germline V gene are MDHEN and SYDVKM. V was clipped by 7 bases and J by 8 bases, with 20 bases between them. For the CDR3, the DNA is TGTGCCAGCATCCGAACGGGGGGGGGTAGAGGCTACACCTTC. It codes for CASIRTGGGRGYTF.

The J gene is TRBJ2-7, the V gene TRBV7-9; D might be TRBD2 (7 bases). Germline CDR1 and CDR2: SEHNR and FQNEAQ (reference sequence). The V gene lost 7 bases and the J gene lost 3 bases, with 13 bases spanning the gap. The length of the CDR3 is 13 residues. CDR3 in DNA: TGTGCCAGCACCCGAGGGGGGGACTACGAGCAGTACTTC. It translates to CASTRGGDYEQYF.

Concerning this clone: No DNA is shown, since the ends of the CDR3 on it are uncertain; the CDR3 is the one TCRdb lists. The V and J genes are TRBV28 and TRBJ2-7; no check of the table's D call, TRBD2, against the DNA was made. The CDR3 is 15 amino acids in total, end residues counted. Germline-derived CDR1 and CDR2 are MDHEN and SYDVKM. CDR3 in amino acids: CASSSSAGEMDEQYF.

This clone was observed many times. Just one base apart from a much larger clone, this may be a read error. Other DNA sequences in this sample translate to the same CDR3. The CDR3: CASSPGQNTEAFF. CDR3 in DNA: TGTGCCAGCAGCCCAGGACAGAACACTGAAGCTTTCTTT. The chain uses TRBV5-4 and TRBJ1-1; D might be TRBD1 (5 bases). The CDR3 covers 13 residues. The V end lost 4 bases, the J end lost 1 base, and 8 bases lay between the germline ends. CDR1 is SGHNT and CDR2 is YYREEE in the germline V gene (reference sequence).

This chain links TRBV7-2 with TRBJ1-1; 7 bases agree with TRBD1. There are 15 residues in the CDR3. CDR1 and CDR2 from the germline V gene are SGHTA and FQGNSA. V was pared by 5 bases and J by 2 bases, with 8 bases of the junction left unmatched. The CDR3, as DNA: TGTGCCAGCAGCCCAGAACAGGGGATAAACACTGAAGCTTTCTTT. Residues: CASSPEQGINTEAFF. Drawing the rest from reference TRBV7-2 and TRBJ1-1, the complete variable domain is GAGVSQSPSNKVTEKGKDVELRCDPISGHTALYWYRQSLGQGLEFLIYFQGNSAPDKSGLPSDRFSAERTGGSVSTLTIQRTQQEDSAVYLCASSPEQGINTEAFFGQGTRLTVV.

V is TRBV7-2 and J is TRBJ2-1, with D possibly matching TRBD1 (5 bases). Trimming removed 1 base from V and 10 bases from J, with 17 bases in between. This CDR3 has 15 residues. CDR1 is SGHTA and CDR2 is FQGNSA in the germline V gene. CDR3 region: CASSLEAGYAREQFF. CDR3 bases: TGTGCCAGCAGCTTAGAGGCAGGGTATGCACGAGAGCAGTTCTTC.

This chain links TRBV28 with TRBJ2-1; 7 bases are shared with TRBD2. CDR1 is MDHEN and CDR2 is SYDVKM in the germline V gene. Trimming took 6 bases from V and 0 from J; bases not matched to a gene: 8. This CDR3 has 16 amino acids. The CDR3 sequence is CASRSVLAVSYNEQFF. The CDR3 DNA follows: TGTGCCAGCAGGTCAGTTCTAGCGGTCTCCTACAATGAGCAGTTCTTC.

The chain combines TRBV7-3 with TRBJ1-1; D gene unclear. CDR1 SGHTA and CDR2 FQGTGA come from the germline V gene. V lost 4 bases and J lost 1, with 7 bases in between. The CDR3 spans 13 residues. CDR3: CASSSTPNTEAFF. The CDR3 nucleotides read TGTGCCAGCAGCTCGACTCCGAACACTGAAGCTTTCTTT.

The V call is TRBV4-2, the J call TRBJ2-1, with D unclear. V was cut by 1 base and J by 6 bases, with 13 bases left in between. In germline, CDR1 is LGHNA, CDR2 YNFKEQ. This CDR3 has 15 amino acids. The CDR3 loop reads CASSQGAAGFNEQFF. CDR3 sequence (DNA): TGTGCCAGCAGCCAAGGGGCGGCTGGGTTCAATGAGCAGTTCTTC.

This clone was seen a single time. The rearrangement links TRBV7-6 to TRBJ2-5, with D perhaps matching TRBD1 (5 bases). V lost 4 bases to trimming and J lost 4 bases, with 7 bases between them. This CDR3 is built from 12 residues. Germline CDR1 and CDR2: SGHVS and FNYEAQ. CDR3 DNA: TGTGCCAGCAGCTCCCAGGGAGAGACCCAGTACTTC. It specifies CASSSQGETQYF. The whole variable domain, remainder taken from reference TRBV7-6 and TRBJ2-5, is GAGVSQSPRYKVTKRGQDVALRCDPISGHVSLYWYRQALGQGPEFLTYFNYEAQQDKSGLPNDRFSAERPEGSISTLTIQRTEQRDSAMYRCASSSQGETQYFGPGTRLLVL.